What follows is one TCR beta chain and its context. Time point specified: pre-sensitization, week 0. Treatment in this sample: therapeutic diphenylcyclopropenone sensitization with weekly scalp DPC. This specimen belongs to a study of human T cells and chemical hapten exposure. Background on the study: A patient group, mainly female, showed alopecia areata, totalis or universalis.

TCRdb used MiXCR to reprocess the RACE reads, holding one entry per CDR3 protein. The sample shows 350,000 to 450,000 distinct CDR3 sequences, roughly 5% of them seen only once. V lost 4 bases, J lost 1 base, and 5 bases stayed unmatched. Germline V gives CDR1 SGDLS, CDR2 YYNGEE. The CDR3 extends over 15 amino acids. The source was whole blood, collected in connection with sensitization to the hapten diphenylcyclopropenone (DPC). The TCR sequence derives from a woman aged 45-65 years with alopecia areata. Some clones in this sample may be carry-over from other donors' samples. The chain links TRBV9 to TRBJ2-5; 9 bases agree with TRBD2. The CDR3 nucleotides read TGTGCCAGCAGCCCAGCGGGGGGCCTCCAAGAGACCCAGTACTTC. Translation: CASSPAGGLQETQYF.